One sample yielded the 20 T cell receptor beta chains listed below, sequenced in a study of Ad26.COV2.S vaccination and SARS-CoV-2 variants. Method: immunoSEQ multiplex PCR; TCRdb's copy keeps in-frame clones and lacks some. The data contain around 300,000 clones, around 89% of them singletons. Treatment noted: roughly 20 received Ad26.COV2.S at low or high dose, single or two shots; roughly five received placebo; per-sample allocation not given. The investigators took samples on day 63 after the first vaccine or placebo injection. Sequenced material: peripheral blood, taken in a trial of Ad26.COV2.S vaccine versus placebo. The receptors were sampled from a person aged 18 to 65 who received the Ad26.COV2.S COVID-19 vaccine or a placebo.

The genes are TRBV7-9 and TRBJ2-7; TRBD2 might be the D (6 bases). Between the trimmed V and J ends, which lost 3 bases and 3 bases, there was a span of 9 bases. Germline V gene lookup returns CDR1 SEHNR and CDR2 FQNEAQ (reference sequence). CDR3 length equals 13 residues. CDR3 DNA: TGTGCCAGCAGCTTGGGGGGAGGCTACGAGCAGTACTTC. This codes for CASSLGGGYEQYF.

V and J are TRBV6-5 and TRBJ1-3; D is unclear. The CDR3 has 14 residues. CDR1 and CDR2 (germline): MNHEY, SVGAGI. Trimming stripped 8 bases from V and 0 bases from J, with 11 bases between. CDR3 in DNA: TGTGCCAGCGCACCCGGGGTCTCTGGAAACACCATATATTTT. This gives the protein CASAPGVSGNTIYF.

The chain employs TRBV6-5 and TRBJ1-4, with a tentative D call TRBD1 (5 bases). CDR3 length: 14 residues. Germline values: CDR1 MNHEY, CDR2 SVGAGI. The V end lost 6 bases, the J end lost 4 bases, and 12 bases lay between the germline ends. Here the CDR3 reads CASRSSGNNEKLFF. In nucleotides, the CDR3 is TGTGCCAGCAGGTCGTCAGGGAATAATGAAAAACTGTTTTTT.

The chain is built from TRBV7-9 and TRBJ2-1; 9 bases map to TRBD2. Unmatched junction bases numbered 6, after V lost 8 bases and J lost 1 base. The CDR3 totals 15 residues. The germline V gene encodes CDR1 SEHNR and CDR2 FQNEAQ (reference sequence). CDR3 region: CASSPSGKSYNEQFF. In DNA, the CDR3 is TGTGCCAGCTCCCCTAGCGGGAAGTCCTACAATGAGCAGTTCTTC.

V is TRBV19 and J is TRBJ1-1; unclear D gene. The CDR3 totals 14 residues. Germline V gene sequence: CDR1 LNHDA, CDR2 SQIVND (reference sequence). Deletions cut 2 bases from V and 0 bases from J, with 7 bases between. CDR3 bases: TGTGCCAGTAGTATATCCGGGCTGAACACTGAAGCTTTCTTT. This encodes CASSISGLNTEAFF.

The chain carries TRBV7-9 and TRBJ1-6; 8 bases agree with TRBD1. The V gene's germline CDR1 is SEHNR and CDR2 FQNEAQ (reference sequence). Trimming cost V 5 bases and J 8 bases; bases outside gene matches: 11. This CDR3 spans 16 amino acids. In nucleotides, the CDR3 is TGTGCCAGCAGCAAAAGACAGGGGTTTGCCGATTCACCCCTCCACTTT. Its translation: CASSKRQGFADSPLHF.

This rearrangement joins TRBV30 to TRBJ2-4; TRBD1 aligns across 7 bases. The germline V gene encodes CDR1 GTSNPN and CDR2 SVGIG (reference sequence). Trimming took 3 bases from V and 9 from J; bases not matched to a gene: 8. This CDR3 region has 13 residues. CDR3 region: CAWSGQDEGIQYF. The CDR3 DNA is TGTGCCTGGAGCGGACAGGATGAAGGCATTCAGTACTTC.

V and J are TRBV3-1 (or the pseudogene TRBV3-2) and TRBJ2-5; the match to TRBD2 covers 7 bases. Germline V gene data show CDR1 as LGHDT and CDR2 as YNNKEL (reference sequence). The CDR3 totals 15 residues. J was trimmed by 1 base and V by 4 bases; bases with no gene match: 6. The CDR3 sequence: CASSLRGGGQETQYF. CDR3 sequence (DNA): TGTGCCAGCAGCCTCCGCGGGGGAGGCCAAGAGACCCAGTACTTC.

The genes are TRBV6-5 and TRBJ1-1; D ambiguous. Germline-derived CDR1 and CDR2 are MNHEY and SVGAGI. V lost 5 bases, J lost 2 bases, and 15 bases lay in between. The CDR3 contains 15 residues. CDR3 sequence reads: CASSPGRGRNTEAFF. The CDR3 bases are TGTGCCAGCAGTCCTGGACGCGGAAGAAACACTGAAGCTTTCTTT.

CDR3 nucleotides: TGTGCCAGCAGCCCTTTGGACAGGGGTGGCTACACCTTC. Protein sequence: CASSPLDRGGYTF. The chain links TRBV3-1 (or the pseudogene TRBV3-2) to TRBJ1-2; TRBD1 agrees at 9 bases. This CDR3 is built from 13 residues. The V gene end was trimmed by 4 bases and the J gene end by 7 bases; junction bases not matched to a gene: 4. Germline CDR1 LGHDT, CDR2 YNNKEL (reference sequence).

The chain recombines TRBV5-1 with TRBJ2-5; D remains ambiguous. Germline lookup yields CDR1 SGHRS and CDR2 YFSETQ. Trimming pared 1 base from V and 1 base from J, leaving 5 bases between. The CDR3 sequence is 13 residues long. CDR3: CASSLQFQETQYF. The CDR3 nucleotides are TGCGCCAGCAGCTTGCAGTTCCAAGAGACCCAGTACTTC.

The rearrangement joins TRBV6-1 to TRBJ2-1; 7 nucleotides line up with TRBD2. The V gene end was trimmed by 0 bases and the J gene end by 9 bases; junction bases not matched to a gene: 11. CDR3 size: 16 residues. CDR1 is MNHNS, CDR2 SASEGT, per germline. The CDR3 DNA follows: TGTGCCAGCAGTGAAGCGCGACTAGCCGGGAGCGCTGAGCAGTTCTTC. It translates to CASSEARLAGSAEQFF.

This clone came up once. This CDR3 reads CASSPTWRNEQFF. The CDR3 DNA reads as TGTGCCAGCAGCCCAACGTGGAGGAATGAGCAGTTCTTC. The V gene is TRBV4-2, the J gene TRBJ2-1; D is perhaps TRBD2 (5 bases). Germline values: CDR1 LGHNA, CDR2 YNFKEQ. The CDR3 spans 13 residues. Deletions cut 4 bases from V and 7 bases from J, with 11 bases between.

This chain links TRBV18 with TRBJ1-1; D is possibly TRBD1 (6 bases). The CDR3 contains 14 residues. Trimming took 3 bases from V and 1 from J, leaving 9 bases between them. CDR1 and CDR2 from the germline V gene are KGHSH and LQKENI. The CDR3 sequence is CASSPVQGNTEAFF. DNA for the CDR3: TGTGCCAGCTCACCGGTACAGGGGAACACTGAAGCTTTCTTT.

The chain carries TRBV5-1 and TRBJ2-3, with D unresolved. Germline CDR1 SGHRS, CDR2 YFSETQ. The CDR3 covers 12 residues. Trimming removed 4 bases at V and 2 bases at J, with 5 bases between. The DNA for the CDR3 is TGCGCCAGCAGCCTGGCCACAGATACGCAGTATTTT. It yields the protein CASSLATDTQYF.

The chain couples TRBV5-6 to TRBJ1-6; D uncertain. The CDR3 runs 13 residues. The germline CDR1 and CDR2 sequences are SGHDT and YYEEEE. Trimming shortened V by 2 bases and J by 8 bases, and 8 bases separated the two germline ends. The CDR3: CASSLVTDSPLHF. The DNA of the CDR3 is TGTGCCAGCAGCTTAGTTACGGATTCACCCCTCCACTTT.

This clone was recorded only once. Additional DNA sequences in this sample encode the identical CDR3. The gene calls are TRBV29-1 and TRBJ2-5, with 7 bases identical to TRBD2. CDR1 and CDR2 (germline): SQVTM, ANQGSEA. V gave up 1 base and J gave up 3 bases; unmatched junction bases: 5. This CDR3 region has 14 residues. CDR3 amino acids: CSVEGVAGEETQYF. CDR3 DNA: TGCAGCGTTGAAGGGGTCGCGGGAGAAGAGACCCAGTACTTC.

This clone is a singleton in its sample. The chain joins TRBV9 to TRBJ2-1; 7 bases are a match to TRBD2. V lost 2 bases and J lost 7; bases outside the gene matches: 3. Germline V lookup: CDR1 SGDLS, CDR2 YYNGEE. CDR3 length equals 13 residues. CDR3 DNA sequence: TGTGCCAGCAGCGTCGGGGGAGGGAATGAGCAGTTCTTC. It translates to CASSVGGGNEQFF.

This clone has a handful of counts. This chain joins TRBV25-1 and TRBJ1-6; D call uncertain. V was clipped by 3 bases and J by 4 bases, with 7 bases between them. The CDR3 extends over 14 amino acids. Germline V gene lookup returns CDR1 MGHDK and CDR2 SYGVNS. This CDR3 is CASSEGKYNSPLHF. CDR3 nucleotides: TGTGCCAGCAGTGAGGGGAAATATAATTCACCCCTCCACTTT.

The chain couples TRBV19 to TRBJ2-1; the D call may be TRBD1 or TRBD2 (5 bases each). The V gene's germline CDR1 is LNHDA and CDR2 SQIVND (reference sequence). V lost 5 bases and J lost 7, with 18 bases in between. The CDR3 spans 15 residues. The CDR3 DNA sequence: TGTGCCAGTAGTGGGGGACCGTTTCTGGGGAATGAGCAGTTCTTC. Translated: CASSGGPFLGNEQFF.